The rows below give T cell receptor beta chains drawn from one sample of a study of blood T cell repertoires in COVID-19. The repertoire was sequenced with immunoSEQ multiplex PCR; TCRdb's copy has only in-frame clones and lacks some. In the table there are roughly 190,000 clones, 87% of which are singletons. Input material: PBMCs or T cells enriched from blood (not recorded which). These receptors came from a woman younger than 45 who had recovered from COVID-19. Both conserved end residues are trimmed from each CDR3. A D gene is named only where the DNA matches it firmly.

v_gene,d_gene,CDR3aa
TRBV27,.,ASSLSPTGRSYEQY
TRBV2,.,ASSEAQSSFRSETQY
TRBV2,.,ASIGSGSYNEQF
TRBV14,TRBD2,ASSQDISGLAFHEQY
TRBV18,.,ASSPMAGDSTNEKLF
TRBV19,.,ASLGFGESDTEAF
TRBV29-1,.,SVDRGSQAAF
TRBV6-5,TRBD2,ASSSPGLASSGELF
TRBV7-2,TRBD2,ASSSAGTSGISYEQY
TRBV6-2/TRBV6-3,TRBD1,ASSYEPEGRGNYGYT
TRBV5-1,TRBD1,ASSLGDRGLTNEKLF
TRBV9,.,ASSVDEGERTDTQY
TRBV9,TRBD1,ASSARTGNTEAF
TRBV20-1,.,SASPDRGMTDTQY
TRBV28,.,ASSVERRGTEAF
TRBV14,TRBD1,ASSHQGASYTGELF
TRBV5-6,TRBD1,ASSPLGTGGTEAF
TRBV5-6,.,ASSLEQLNTEAF
TRBV18,.,ASSPPLRGYNSPLH
TRBV18,.,ASSPPRGSYNEQF
TRBV25-1,.,ASRVGGGNEQF
TRBV6-5,TRBD2,ASSKAGQETQY
TRBV11-3,.,ASSFNTLYNSPLH
TRBV19,TRBD1,ASSTIRQGAYNQPQH
TRBV7-3,.,ASSLYGIPRETQY
TRBV7-6,TRBD1,ASSSDRALNTEAF
TRBV5-8,TRBD1,ASSGYRQGVYEKLF
TRBV6-6,.,ASSAPGGNTEAF
TRBV6-5,.,ASRRWRSNTGELF
TRBV2,.,ASSGAGVAQETQY
TRBV5-1,TRBD1,ASSSSGTAGNTIY
TRBV24-1,.,ATSDLGTGTVSYNEQF